This T cell receptor (beta chain) was identified during a study of blood T cell repertoires in COVID-19. Study background: Researchers got acute and convalescent COVID-19 samples from the United States, Italy and Spain. PBMCs, B-cell-depleted T cells, or T cells were the source of the cDNA or gDNA that made up the material.

In the authors' workflow: Reference gene primers were amplified, and this amplification served to estimate nucleated cell counts. Clones were read by immunoSEQ multiplex PCR, and TCRdb kept only the in-frame ones, dropping some. V and J calls and clone size are copied from that table; D and trimming were computed from the DNA. The sample shows 250,000 or so clones, around 90% of them seen only once. V was clipped by 5 bases and J by 4 bases; unmatched bases: 6. This CDR3 is 14 amino acids long. Per germline, CDR1 MNHEY and CDR2 SMNVEV (reference sequence). The receptor comes from a woman in her thirties or forties who had been exposed to COVID-19. The source material was PBMCs or T cells enriched from blood (not recorded which). This sequence joins TRBV27 and TRBJ1-1, with TRBD1 matching over 8 bases. The CDR3, as DNA: TGTGCCAGCAGTCCCGACAGGGGTGTCACTGAAGCTTTCTTT. Its protein product is CASSPDRGVTEAFF.